The 9 T cell receptor beta chains below all came from one sample that was sequenced in a study of CD8+ T cells in alopecia areata. Extraction and reverse transcription of RNA yielded cDNA as the sequencing template. TCRdb's copy holds only in-frame clones and misses some; the assay was immunoSEQ multiplex PCR. The table lists 150,000 or so clones, more than 75% of them singletons. The sequencing here drew on CD8+ T cells sorted from blood, taken at week 0. The receptors stem from a human donor with alopecia areata.

The V and J genes are TRBV5-6 and TRBJ2-2; D is undetermined. Trimming left V 2 bases short and J 1 base short, with 6 bases between. This CDR3 spans 14 amino acids. CDR1 and CDR2 from the germline V gene are SGHDT and YYEEEE. The CDR3 DNA sequence: TGTGCCAGCAGCTTCGGGCTGAACACCGGGGAGCTGTTTTTT. Its translation is CASSFGLNTGELFF.

The chain is built from TRBV27 and TRBJ1-3; the D is unclear. Germline CDR1 reads MNHEY; CDR2 reads SMNVEV (reference sequence). V was pared by 6 bases and J by 0 bases, with 9 bases between. The CDR3 runs 14 residues. The CDR3 sequence is CASRSGASGNTIYF. Written as DNA, the CDR3 is TGTGCCAGCAGATCAGGTGCCTCTGGAAACACCATATATTTT.

The chain has TRBV29-1 and TRBJ2-5; D is uncertain. The CDR3 covers 13 residues. V shed 2 bases and J shed 4 bases, with 11 bases lying between them. Looked up from germline, CDR1 is SQVTM and CDR2 is ANQGSEA. Here the CDR3 reads CSVEIAARETQYF. The DNA for the CDR3 is TGCAGCGTTGAAATCGCGGCAAGAGAGACCCAGTACTTC.

The count of this clone is one. This sequence joins TRBV6-6 and TRBJ2-1, with 15 nucleotides matching TRBD2. The CDR3 spans 16 residues. Germline lookup yields CDR1 MNHNY and CDR2 SVGAGI (reference sequence). With 6 bases clipped from V and 7 bases from J, the junction kept 7 bases outside the gene matches. CDR3 in amino acids: CASRDRTSGRGNEQFF. CDR3 coding DNA: TGTGCCAGCAGGGATAGGACTAGCGGGAGGGGGAATGAGCAGTTCTTC.

The chain joins TRBV6-5 to TRBJ2-7; D uncertain. Germline assignment: CDR1 MNHEY and CDR2 SVGAGI. Trimming shortened V by 6 bases and J by 0 bases, and 6 bases separated the two germline ends. This CDR3 contains 12 residues. This chain's CDR3 is CASRPSSYEQYF. The CDR3, as DNA: TGTGCCAGCAGACCGTCCTCCTACGAGCAGTACTTC.

The rearrangement joins TRBV9 to TRBJ2-1; 10 bases agree with TRBD1. The J segment lost 6 bases and the V segment lost 4 bases, leaving 7 bases of the junction unmatched. The CDR3 loop spans 15 amino acids. The germline V gene has CDR1 SGDLS and CDR2 YYNGEE. CDR3 protein: CASSPWTGGGNEQFF. The CDR3 region has the DNA TGTGCCAGCAGCCCATGGACAGGGGGAGGCAATGAGCAGTTCTTC.

V and J are TRBV7-9 and TRBJ1-2; D might be TRBD1 (6 bases). The V gene lost 5 bases and the J gene lost 5 bases, with 12 bases spanning the gap. CDR1 SEHNR and CDR2 FQNEAQ come from the germline V gene (reference sequence). The CDR3 contains 13 residues. The CDR3 region is CASSNPTGYGYTF. The CDR3 region has the DNA TGTGCCAGCAGCAACCCGACAGGTTATGGCTACACCTTC.

This clone was observed a few times. Mismatch with germline at one junction end may stem from a read error. Other nucleotide sequences from this sample produce the same CDR3. This chain uses TRBV10-1 with TRBJ2-1; 7 bases map to TRBD2. The CDR3 runs 14 residues. In germline, CDR1 is WNHNN, CDR2 SYGVQD (reference sequence). This CDR3 reads CASSRDYSSNEQFF. CDR3 nucleotide sequence: TGCGCCAGCAGTCGGGACTACTCCTCCAATGAGCAGTTCTTC.

This rearrangement joins TRBV7-8 to TRBJ1-2, with 9 bases aligning to TRBD1. Germline CDR1 is SGHVS and CDR2 is FQNEAQ. The CDR3 loop spans 13 amino acids. The J segment lost 7 bases and the V segment lost 6 bases, leaving 6 bases of the junction unmatched. CDR3 amino acids: CASSHDRGGGYTF. The CDR3 DNA follows: TGTGCCAGCAGTCATGACAGGGGGGGTGGCTACACCTTC.